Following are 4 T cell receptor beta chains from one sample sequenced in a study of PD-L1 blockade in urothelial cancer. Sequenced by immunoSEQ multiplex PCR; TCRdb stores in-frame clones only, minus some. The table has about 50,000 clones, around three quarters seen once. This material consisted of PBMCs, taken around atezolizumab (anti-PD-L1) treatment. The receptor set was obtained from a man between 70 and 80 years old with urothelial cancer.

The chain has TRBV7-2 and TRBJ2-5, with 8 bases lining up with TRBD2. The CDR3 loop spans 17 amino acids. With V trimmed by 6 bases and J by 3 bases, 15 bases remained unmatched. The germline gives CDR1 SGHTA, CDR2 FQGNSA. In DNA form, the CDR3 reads TGTGCCAGCAGGAATCCAAGGGGAGCGGGGGCAAAAGAGACCCAGTACTTC. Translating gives CASRNPRGAGAKETQYF.

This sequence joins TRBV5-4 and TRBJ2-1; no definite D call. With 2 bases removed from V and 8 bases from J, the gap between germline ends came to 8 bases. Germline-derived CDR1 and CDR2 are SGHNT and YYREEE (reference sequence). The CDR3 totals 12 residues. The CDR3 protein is CASSLQSYEQFF. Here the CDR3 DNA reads TGTGCCAGCAGCTTACAGAGCTATGAGCAGTTCTTC.

CDR3 region: CASSYELSSYNEQFF. The DNA for the CDR3 is TGTGCCAGCAGTTACGAACTGAGCTCCTACAATGAGCAGTTCTTC. V usage is TRBV6-6 and J usage is TRBJ2-1; no firm D call. The germline gives CDR1 MNHNY, CDR2 SVGAGI (reference sequence). There are 15 residues in the CDR3. V was cut by 2 bases and J by 0 bases, with 8 bases left in between.

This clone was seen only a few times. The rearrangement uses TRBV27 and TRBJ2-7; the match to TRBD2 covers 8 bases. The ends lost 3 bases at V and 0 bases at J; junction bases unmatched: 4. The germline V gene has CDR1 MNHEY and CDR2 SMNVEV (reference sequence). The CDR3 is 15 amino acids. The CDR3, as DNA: TGTGCCAGCAGTTTCACGGGAGGGCCCTCCTACGAGCAGTACTTC. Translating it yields CASSFTGGPSYEQYF.